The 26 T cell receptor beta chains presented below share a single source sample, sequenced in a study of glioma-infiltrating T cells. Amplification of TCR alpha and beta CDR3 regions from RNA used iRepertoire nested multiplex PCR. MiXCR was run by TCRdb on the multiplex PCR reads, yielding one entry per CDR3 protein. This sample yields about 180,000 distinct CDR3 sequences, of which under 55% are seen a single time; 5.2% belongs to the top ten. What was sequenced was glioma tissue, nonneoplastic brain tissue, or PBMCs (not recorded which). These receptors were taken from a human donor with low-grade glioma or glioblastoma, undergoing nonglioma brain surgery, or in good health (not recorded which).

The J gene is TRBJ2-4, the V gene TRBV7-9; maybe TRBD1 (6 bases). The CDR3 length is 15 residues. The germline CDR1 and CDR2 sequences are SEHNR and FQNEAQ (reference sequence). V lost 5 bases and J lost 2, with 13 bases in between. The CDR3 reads CASSPRQGPKNIQYF. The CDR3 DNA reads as TGTGCCAGCAGCCCCCGTCAGGGGCCCAAAAACATTCAGTACTTC.

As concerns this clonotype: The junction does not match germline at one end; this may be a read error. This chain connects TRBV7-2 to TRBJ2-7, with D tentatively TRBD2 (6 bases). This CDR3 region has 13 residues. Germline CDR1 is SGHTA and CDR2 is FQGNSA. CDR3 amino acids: CASSLGRPYEQYF. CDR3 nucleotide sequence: TGCGCCAGCAGCTTAGGGAGGCCTTACGAGCAGTACTTC.

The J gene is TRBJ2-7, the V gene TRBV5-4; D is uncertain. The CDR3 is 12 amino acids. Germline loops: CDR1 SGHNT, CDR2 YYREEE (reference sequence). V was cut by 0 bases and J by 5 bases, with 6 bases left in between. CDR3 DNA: TGTGCCAGCAGCTTGGACGGCCACGAGCAGTACTTC. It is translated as CASSLDGHEQYF. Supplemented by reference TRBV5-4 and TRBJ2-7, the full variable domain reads ETGVTQSPTHLIKTRGQQVTLRCSSQSGHNTVSWYQQALGQGPQFIFQYYREEENGRGNFPPRFSGLQFPNYSSELNVNALELDDSALYLCASSLDGHEQYFGPGTRLTVT.

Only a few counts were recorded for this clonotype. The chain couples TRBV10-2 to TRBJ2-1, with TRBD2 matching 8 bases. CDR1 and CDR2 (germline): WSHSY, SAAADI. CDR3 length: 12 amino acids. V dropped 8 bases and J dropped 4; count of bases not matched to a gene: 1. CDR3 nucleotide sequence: TGCGCCAGCTTAGCGGGATACAATGAGCAGTTCTTC. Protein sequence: CASLAGYNEQFF.

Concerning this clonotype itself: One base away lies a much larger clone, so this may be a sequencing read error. The CDR3 sequence: CASSPPKRALTDTQYF. In DNA form, the CDR3 reads TGTGCCAGCAGTCCCCCTAAGAGGGCCCTCACAGATACGCAGTATTTT. The rearrangement joins TRBV28 to TRBJ2-3, with D possibly matching TRBD2 (5 bases). CDR1 MDHEN and CDR2 SYDVKM come from the germline V gene. The CDR3 totals 16 residues. V was shortened by 5 bases and J by 2 bases, with 17 bases between the two germline ends.

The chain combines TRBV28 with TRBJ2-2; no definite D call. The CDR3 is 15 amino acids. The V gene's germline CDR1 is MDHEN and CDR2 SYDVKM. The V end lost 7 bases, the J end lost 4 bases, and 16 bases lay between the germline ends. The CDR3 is CASTPPQVGTGELFF. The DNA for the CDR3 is TGTGCCAGCACCCCCCCCCAGGTCGGCACCGGGGAGCTGTTTTTT.

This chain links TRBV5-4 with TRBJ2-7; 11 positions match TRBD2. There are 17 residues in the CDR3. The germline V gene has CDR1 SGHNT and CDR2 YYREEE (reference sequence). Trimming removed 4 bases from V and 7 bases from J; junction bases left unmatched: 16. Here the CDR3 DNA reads TGTGCCAGCAGCCCTGGTCCCTCGACTAGCGGGGCGAGGGAGCAGTACTTC. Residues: CASSPGPSTSGAREQYF.

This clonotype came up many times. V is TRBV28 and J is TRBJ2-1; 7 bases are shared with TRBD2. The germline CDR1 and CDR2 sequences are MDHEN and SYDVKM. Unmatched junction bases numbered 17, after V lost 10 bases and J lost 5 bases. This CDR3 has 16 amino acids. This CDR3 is CATQEGGRAPHNEQFF. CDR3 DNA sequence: TGTGCCACCCAAGAGGGTGGGAGGGCCCCCCACAATGAGCAGTTCTTC.

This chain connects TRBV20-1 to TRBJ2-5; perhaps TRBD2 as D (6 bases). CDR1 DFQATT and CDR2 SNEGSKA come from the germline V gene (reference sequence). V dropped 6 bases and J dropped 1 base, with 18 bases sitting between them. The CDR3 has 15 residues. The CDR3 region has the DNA TGCAGTGCCCCGAACCCCCGGGGGTCCCAAGAGACCCAGTACTTC. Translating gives CSAPNPRGSQETQYF.

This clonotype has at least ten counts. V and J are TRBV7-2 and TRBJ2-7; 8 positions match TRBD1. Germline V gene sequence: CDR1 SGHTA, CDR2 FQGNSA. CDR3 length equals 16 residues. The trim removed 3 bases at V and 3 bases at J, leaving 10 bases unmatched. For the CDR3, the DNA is TGTGCCAGCAGCTTTGGACAGGGAACTGTGGGCTACGAGCAGTACTTC. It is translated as CASSFGQGTVGYEQYF.

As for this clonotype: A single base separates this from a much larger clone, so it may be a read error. CDR3 sequence (DNA): TGTGCCAGCAGTTATTTAGCGGATGGCACAGATACGCAGTATTTT. Amino acids: CASSYLADGTDTQYF. The chain has TRBV2 and TRBJ2-3; D possibly corresponds to TRBD2 (6 bases). V lost 5 bases to trimming and J lost 1 base, with 13 bases between them. The CDR3 length is 15 residues. CDR1 is SNHLY, CDR2 FYNNEI, per germline.

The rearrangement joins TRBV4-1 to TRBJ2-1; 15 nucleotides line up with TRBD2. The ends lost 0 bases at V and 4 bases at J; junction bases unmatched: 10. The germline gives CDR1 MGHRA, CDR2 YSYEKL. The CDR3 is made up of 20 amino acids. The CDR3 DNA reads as TGCGCCAGCAGCCAAGATCATACGGGACTAGCGGGAGGCTGGTACAATGAGCAGTTCTTC. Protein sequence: CASSQDHTGLAGGWYNEQFF.

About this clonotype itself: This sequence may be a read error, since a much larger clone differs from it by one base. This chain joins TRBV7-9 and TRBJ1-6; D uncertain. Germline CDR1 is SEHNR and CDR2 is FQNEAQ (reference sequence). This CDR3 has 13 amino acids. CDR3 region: CASGLEGNSPLHF. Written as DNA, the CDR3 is TGTGCCAGCGGCTTAGAAGGGAATTCACCCCTCCACTTT.

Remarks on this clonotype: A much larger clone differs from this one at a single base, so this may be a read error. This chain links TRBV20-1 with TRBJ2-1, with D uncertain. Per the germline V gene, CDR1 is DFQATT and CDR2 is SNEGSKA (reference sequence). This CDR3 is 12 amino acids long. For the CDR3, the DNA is TGCTCAGGACGCCAGAGCTACAATGAGCAGTTCTTC. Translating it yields CSGRQSYNEQFF.

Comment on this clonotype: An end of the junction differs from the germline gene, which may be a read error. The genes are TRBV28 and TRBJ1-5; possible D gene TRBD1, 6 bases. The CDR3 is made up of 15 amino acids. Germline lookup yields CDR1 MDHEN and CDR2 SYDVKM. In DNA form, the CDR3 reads TGTGCCAGCAGTACAACAGGGAGTAGCAATAAGCCCCAGCATTTT. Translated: CASSTTGSSNKPQHF.

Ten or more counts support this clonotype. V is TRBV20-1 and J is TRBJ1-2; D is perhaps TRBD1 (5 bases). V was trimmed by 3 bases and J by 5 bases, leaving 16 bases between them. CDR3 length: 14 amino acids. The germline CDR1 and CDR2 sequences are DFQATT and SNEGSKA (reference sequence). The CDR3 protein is CSASRGTTTYGYTF. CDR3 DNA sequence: TGCAGTGCTAGTCGTGGGACTACGACATATGGCTACACCTTC.

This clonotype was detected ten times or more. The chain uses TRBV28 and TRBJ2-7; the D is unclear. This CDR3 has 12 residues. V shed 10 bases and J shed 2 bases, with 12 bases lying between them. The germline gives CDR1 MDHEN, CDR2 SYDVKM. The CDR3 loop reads CATRRVAYEQYF. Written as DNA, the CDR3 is TGTGCCACCCGCCGCGTAGCCTACGAGCAGTACTTC.

The CDR3 nucleotides read TGTGCCAGTAGTAGGCGACTAGCGGTACATAATGAGCAGTTCTTC. This encodes CASSRRLAVHNEQFF. The chain combines TRBV19 with TRBJ2-1; 9 bases map to TRBD2. V dropped 4 bases and J dropped 7; count of bases not matched to a gene: 8. CDR1 and CDR2 (germline): LNHDA, SQIVND (reference sequence). The CDR3 contains 15 residues.

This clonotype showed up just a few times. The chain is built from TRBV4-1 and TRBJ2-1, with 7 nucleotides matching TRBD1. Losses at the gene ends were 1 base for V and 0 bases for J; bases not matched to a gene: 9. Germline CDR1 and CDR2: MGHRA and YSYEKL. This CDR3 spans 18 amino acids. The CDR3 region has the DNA TGCGCCAGCAGCCAAGCCTGGGGACAGACGAGCTCCTACAATGAGCAGTTCTTC. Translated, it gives CASSQAWGQTSSYNEQFF.

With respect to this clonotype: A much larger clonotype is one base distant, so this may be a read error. DNA for the CDR3: TGTGCCAGCAGCTTACTCGACTACGGGCAGTACTTC. This sequence encodes CASSLLDYGQYF. The V call is TRBV7-2, the J call TRBJ2-7; D might be TRBD2 (5 bases). CDR3 length equals 12 residues. Germline V CDR1 and CDR2: SGHTA, FQGNSA.

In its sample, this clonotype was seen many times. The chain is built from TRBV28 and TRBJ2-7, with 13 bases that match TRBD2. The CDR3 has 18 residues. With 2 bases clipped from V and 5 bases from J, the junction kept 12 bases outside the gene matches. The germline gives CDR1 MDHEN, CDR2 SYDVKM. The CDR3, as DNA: TGTGCCAGCAGTTTACCCATCCGTCGACTAGCGGGGGGCCACGAGCAGTACTTC. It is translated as CASSLPIRRLAGGHEQYF.

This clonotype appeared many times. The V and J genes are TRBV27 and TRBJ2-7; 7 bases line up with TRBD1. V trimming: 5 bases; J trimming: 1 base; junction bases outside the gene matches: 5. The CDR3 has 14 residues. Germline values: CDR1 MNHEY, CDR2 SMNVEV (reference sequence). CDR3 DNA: TGTGCCAGCAGTACACGGGACAGTTCCTACGAGCAGTACTTC. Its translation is CASSTRDSSYEQYF.

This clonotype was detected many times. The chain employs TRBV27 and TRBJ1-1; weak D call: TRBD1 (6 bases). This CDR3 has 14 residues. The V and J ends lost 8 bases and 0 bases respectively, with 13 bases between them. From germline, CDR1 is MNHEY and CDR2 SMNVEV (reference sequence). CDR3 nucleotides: TGTGCCAGCGGTAATAACAGGGTGAACACTGAAGCTTTCTTT. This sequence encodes CASGNNRVNTEAFF.

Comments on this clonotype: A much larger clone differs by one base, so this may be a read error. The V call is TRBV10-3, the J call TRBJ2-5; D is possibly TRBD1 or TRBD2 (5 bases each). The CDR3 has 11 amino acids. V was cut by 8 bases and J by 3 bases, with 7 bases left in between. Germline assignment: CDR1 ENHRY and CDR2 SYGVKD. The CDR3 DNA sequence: TGTGCCATCCGGGGCAAAGAGACCCAGTACTTC. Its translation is CAIRGKETQYF.

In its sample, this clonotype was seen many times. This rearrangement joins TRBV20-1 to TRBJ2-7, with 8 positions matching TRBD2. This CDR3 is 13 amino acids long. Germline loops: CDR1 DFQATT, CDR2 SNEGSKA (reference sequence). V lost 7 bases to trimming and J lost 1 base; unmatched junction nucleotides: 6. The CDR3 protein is CSVLLAESYEQYF. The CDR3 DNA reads TGCAGTGTCCTACTAGCGGAGTCCTACGAGCAGTACTTC.

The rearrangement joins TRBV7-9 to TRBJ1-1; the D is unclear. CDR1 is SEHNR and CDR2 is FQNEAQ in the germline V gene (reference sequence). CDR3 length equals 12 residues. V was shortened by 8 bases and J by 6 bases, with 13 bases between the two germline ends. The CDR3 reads CASGTFEAEAFF. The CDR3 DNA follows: TGTGCCAGCGGAACCTTTGAGGCTGAAGCTTTCTTT.